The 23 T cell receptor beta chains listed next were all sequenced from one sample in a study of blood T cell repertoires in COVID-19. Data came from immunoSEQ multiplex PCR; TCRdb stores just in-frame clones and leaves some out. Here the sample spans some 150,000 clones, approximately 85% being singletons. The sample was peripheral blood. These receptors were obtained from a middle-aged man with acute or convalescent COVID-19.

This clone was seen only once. Here the CDR3 reads CASSPRGGVSGNTIYF. The CDR3, as DNA: TGTGCCAGCAGCCCCCGGGGCGGGGTATCTGGAAACACCATATATTTT. The chain links TRBV7-8 to TRBJ1-3; D is perhaps TRBD1 (5 bases). Germline V CDR1 and CDR2: SGHVS, FQNEAQ. CDR3 length: 16 residues. V lost 5 bases to trimming and J lost 1 base, with 15 bases between them.

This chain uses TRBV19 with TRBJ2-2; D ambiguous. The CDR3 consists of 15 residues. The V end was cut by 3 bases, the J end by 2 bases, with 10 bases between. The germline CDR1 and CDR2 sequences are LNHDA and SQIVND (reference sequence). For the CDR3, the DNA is TGTGCCAGTAGTATTATGACAATTAACACCGGGGAGCTGTTTTTT. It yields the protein CASSIMTINTGELFF.

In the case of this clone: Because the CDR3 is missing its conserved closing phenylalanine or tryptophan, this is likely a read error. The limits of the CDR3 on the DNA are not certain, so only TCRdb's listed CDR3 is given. This chain's CDR3 is CASSPEPRGHPVT. The chain has TRBV5-5 and TRBJ1-4; the D segment call TRBD1 is taken from the table without a DNA check. The CDR3 comprises 13 residues, both ends counted. Germline lookup yields CDR1 SGHKS and CDR2 YYEKEE (reference sequence).

This CDR3 reads CASSQTGTSSPLHF. The DNA for the CDR3 is TGTGCCAGCAGTCAGACAGGGACCTCCTCACCCCTCCACTTT. The chain links TRBV6-6 to TRBJ1-6, with 7 bases that match TRBD1. CDR3 size: 14 residues. J gave up 10 bases and V 5 bases, and 8 bases lay outside the gene matches. Germline V gives CDR1 MNHNY, CDR2 SVGAGI (reference sequence).

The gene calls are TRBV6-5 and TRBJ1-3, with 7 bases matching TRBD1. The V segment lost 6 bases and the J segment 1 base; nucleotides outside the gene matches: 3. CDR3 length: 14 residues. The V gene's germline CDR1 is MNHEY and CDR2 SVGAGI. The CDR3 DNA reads TGTGCCAGCAGAACGGACAGGTCTGGAAACACCATATATTTT. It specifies CASRTDRSGNTIYF.

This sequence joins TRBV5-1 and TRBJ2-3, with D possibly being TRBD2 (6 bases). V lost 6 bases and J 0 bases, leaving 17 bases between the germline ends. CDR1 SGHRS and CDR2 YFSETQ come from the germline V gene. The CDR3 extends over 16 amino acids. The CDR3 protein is CASITGPRGSTDTQYF. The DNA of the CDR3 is TGCGCCAGCATCACAGGCCCGCGGGGTAGCACAGATACGCAGTATTTT.

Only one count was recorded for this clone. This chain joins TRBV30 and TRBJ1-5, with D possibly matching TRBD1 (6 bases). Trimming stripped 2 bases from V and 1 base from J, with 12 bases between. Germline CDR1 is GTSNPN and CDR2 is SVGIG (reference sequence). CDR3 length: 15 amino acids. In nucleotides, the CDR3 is TGTGCCTGGAGTAGGGGGGGCGGGAGCAATCAGCCCCAGCATTTT. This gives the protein CAWSRGGGSNQPQHF.

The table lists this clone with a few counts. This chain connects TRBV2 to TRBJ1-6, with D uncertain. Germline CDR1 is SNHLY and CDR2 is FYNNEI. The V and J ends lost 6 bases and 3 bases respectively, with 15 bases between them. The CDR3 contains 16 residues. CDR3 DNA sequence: TGTGCCAGCAGGGGGAGCGGGAATCTCTATAATTCACCCCTCCACTTT. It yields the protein CASRGSGNLYNSPLHF.

The CDR3 nucleotides read TGTGCCAGCAGCCAAGGGGGCGCGCCCCACGAGCAGTACTTC. This encodes CASSQGGAPHEQYF. The V gene is TRBV7-3, the J gene TRBJ2-7, with 7 bases matching TRBD1. After removal of 5 bases from V and 5 bases from J, the junction contained 9 bases not matched to a gene. This CDR3 is built from 14 residues. Germline values: CDR1 SGHTA, CDR2 FQGTGA. Complete variable domain (other parts from reference TRBV7-3 and TRBJ2-7): GAGVSQTPSNKVTEKGKYVELRCDPISGHTALYWYRQSLGQGPEFLIYFQGTGAADDSGLPNDRFFAVRPEGSVSTLKIQRTERGDSAVYLCASSQGGAPHEQYFGPGTRLTVT.

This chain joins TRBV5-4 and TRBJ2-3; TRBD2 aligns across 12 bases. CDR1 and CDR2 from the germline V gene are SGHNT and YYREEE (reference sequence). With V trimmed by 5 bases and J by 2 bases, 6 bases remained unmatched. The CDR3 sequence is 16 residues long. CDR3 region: CASSLLAGGPTDTQYF. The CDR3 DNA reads TGTGCCAGCAGTCTACTAGCGGGGGGCCCCACAGATACGCAGTATTTT.

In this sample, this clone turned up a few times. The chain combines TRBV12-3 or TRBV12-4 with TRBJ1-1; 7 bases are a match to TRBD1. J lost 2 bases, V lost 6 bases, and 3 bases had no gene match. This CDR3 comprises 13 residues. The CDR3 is CASSRQGNTEAFF. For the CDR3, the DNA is TGTGCCAGCAGCCGACAGGGTAACACTGAAGCTTTCTTT.

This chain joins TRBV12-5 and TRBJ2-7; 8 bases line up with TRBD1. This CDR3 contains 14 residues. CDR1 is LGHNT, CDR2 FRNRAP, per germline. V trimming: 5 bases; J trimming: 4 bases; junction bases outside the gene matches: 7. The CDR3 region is CASGLGQVPYEQYF. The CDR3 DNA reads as TGTGCTAGTGGTCTGGGACAGGTTCCGTACGAGCAGTACTTC.

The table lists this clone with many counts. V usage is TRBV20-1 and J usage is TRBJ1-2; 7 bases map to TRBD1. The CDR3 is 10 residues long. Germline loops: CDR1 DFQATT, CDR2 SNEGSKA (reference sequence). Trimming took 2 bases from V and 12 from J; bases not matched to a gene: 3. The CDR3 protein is CSARFQGDTF. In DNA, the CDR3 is TGCAGTGCTAGATTCCAGGGGGACACCTTC.

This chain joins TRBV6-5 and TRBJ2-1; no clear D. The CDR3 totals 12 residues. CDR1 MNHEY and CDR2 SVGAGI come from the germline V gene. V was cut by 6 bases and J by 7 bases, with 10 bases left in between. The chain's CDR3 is CASRSMSNEQFF. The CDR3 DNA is TGTGCCAGCAGATCTATGAGTAATGAGCAGTTCTTC.

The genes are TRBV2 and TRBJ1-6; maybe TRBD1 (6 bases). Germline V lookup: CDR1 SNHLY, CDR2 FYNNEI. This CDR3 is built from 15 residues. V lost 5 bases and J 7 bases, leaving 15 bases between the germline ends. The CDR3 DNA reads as TGTGCCAGCAGTCCTCCGGGACAATGGAATTCACCCCTCCACTTT. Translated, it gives CASSPPGQWNSPLHF.

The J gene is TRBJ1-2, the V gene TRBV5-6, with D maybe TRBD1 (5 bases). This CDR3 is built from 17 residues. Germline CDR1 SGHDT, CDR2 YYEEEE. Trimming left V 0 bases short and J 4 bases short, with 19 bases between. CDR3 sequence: CASSLAFRDSVSYGYTF. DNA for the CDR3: TGTGCCAGCAGCTTGGCCTTTCGGGACTCGGTATCCTATGGCTACACCTTC.

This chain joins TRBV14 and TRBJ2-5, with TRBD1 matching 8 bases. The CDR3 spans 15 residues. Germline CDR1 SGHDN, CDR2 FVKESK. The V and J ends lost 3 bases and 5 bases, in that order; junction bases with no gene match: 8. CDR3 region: CASSQAGRGPETQYF. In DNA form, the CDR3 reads TGTGCCAGCAGCCAGGCGGGCAGGGGGCCGGAGACCCAGTACTTC. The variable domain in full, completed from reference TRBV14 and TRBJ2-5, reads EAGVTQFPSHSVIEKGQTVTLRCDPISGHDNLYWYRRVMGKEIKFLLHFVKESKQDESGMPNNRFLAERTGGTYSTLKVQPAELEDSGVYFCASSQAGRGPETQYFGPGTRLLVL.

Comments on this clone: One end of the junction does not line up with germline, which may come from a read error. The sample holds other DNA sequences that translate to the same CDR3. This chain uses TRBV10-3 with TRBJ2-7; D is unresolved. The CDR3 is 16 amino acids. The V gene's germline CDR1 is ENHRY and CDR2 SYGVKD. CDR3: CAISEAPLVSSYEQYF. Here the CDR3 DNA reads TGTGCCATCAGTGAAGCCCCGCTAGTCAGCTCCTACGAACAGTACTTC.

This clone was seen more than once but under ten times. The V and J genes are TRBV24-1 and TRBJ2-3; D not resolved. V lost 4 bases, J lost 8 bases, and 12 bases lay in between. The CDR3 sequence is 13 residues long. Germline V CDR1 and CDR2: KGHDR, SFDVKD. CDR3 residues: CATSDAASVTQYF. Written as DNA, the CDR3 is TGTGCCACCAGTGACGCTGCGTCCGTTACGCAGTATTTT.

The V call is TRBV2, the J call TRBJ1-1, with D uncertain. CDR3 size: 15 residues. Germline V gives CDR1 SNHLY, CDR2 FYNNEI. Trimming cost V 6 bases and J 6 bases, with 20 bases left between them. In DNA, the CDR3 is TGTGCCAGCAGCCCCGTTCTTAAAGTGAGCTCTGAAGCTTTCTTT. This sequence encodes CASSPVLKVSSEAFF.

CDR3 bases: TGCGCCAGCAGCTTGAGGGCGAGGGCAGGGGTCGCTCCGAGTAATTCACCCCTCCACTTT. This gives the protein CASSLRARAGVAPSNSPLHF. The chain joins TRBV5-1 to TRBJ1-6, with D maybe TRBD1 (6 bases). This CDR3 region has 20 residues. The V end lost 1 base, the J end lost 6 bases, and 26 bases lay between the germline ends. Germline V CDR1 and CDR2: SGHRS, YFSETQ.

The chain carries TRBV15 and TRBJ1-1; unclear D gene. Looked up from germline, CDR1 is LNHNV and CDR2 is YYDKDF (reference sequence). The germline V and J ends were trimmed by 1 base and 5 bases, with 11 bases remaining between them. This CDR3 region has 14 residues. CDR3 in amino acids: CATSRARVGTEAFF. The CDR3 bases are TGTGCCACCAGCAGAGCGAGGGTCGGAACTGAAGCTTTCTTT. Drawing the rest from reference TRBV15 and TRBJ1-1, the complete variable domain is DAMVIQNPRYQVTQFGKPVTLSCSQTLNHNVMYWYQQKSSQAPKLLFHYYDKDFNNEADTPDNFQSRRPNTSFCFLDIRSPGLGDTAMYLCATSRARVGTEAFFGQGTRLTVV.

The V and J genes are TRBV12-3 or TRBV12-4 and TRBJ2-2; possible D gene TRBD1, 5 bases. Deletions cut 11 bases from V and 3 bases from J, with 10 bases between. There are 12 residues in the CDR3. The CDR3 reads CAGQRDTGELFF. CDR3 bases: TGTGCCGGACAAAGAGACACCGGGGAGCTGTTTTTT.